The 6 T cell receptor beta chains given below trace back to one sample, sequenced in a study of Ad26.COV2.S vaccination and SARS-CoV-2 variants. Here immunoSEQ multiplex PCR was the method, and the copy in TCRdb shows in-frame clones only, minus some. The sample consists of around 100,000 clones, approximately 86% of them appearing once. Sequenced here: peripheral blood, sampled after recovery from COVID-19. These receptors originate from a human donor who had recovered from COVID-19.

The rearrangement links TRBV5-1 to TRBJ2-7; D not certain. Trimming removed 3 bases from V and 4 bases from J, with 14 bases in between. The CDR3 runs 14 residues. CDR1 is SGHRS and CDR2 is YFSETQ in the germline V gene. CDR3 loop: CASSSSQSGYEQYF. The CDR3 bases are TGCGCCAGCAGCTCATCGCAATCAGGTTACGAGCAGTACTTC.

The J gene is TRBJ2-1, the V gene TRBV24-1, with unresolved D. The V gene lost 4 bases and the J gene lost 4 bases, with 7 bases spanning the gap. Germline lookup yields CDR1 KGHDR and CDR2 SFDVKD. This CDR3 region has 13 residues. The CDR3 coding sequence is TGTGCCACCAGTGAGGACGGTTACAATGAGCAGTTCTTC. Residues: CATSEDGYNEQFF.

This clone was seen a handful of times. The gene calls are TRBV18 and TRBJ2-6, with a tentative D call TRBD1 (5 bases). The germline V gene encodes CDR1 KGHSH and CDR2 LQKENI. The V end was cut by 3 bases, the J end by 1 base, with 13 bases between. CDR3 length: 17 amino acids. CDR3 bases: TGTGCCAGCTCACCGGTTCGGCAGGGTTCTGGGGCCAACGTCCTGACTTTC. It specifies CASSPVRQGSGANVLTF.

This rearrangement joins TRBV24-1 to TRBJ2-1; either TRBD1 or TRBD2 may supply D (5 bases each). This CDR3 has 17 amino acids. Germline V CDR1 and CDR2: KGHDR, SFDVKD. Trimming shortened V by 3 bases and J by 2 bases, and 16 bases separated the two germline ends. The CDR3 region has the DNA TGTGCCACCAGTGATCTCGAGTCCTCGGGGCCCTACAATGAGCAGTTCTTC. This sequence encodes CATSDLESSGPYNEQFF.

This rearrangement joins TRBV12-3 or TRBV12-4 to TRBJ2-7; D remains unclear. The CDR3 is 13 amino acids. Trimming pared 4 bases from V and 6 bases from J, leaving 13 bases between. The CDR3 bases are TGTGCCAGCAGTTCCTCCGACATCTCCGAGCAGTACTTC. Translating it yields CASSSSDISEQYF.

The genes are TRBV4-1 and TRBJ2-2; D not resolved. This CDR3 is built from 12 residues. With 2 bases removed from V and 5 bases from J, the gap between germline ends came to 3 bases. Germline V CDR1 and CDR2: MGHRA, YSYEKL. The CDR3 coding sequence is TGCGCCAGCAGCCAAATGACCGGGGAGCTGTTTTTT. The encoded protein is CASSQMTGELFF.